This T cell receptor (beta chain) was profiled in a study of blood T cell repertoires in COVID-19. Study information: Collection of acute and convalescent COVID-19 samples took place in the United States, Italy and Spain. In each case, the material was cDNA or gDNA derived from T cells, B-cell-depleted T cells, or PBMCs.

In the original processing: For nucleated cells, counts were estimated from reference gene primer amplification. Using immunoSEQ multiplex PCR, the repertoire was profiled, and TCRdb retains in-frame clones only, with some absent. V and J calls and clone size are given by that table; D and trimming were obtained from the DNA. The table has roughly 240,000 clones, about 80% seen once. Participant-reported clinical history was the basis for cohort assignment. This clone was counted only a few times. V was clipped by 4 bases and J by 5 bases, with 9 bases between them. The CDR3 has 14 amino acids. The germline V gene has CDR1 LNHDA and CDR2 SQIVND (reference sequence).

The TCR was taken from a woman between 35 and 50 years old who had been exposed to COVID-19. The sequencing input was PBMCs or T cells enriched from blood (not recorded which). The V and J genes are TRBV19 and TRBJ1-6, with D perhaps matching TRBD1 (5 bases). CDR3 bases: TGTGCCAGTAGTAGGGGCAAGAATAATTCACCCCTCCACTTT. Its protein is CASSRGKNNSPLHF.